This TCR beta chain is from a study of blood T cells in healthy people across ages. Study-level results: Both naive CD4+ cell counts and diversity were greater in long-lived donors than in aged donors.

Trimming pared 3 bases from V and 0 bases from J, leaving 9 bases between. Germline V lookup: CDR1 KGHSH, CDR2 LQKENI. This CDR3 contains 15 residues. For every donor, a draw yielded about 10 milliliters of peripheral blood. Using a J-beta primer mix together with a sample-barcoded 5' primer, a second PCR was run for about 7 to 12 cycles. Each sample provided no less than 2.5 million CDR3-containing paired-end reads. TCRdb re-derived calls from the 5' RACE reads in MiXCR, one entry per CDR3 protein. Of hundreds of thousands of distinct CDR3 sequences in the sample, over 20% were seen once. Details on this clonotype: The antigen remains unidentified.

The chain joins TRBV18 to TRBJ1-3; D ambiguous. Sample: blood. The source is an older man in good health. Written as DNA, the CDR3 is TGTGCCAGCTCACCCCGACCGATCTCTGGAAACACCATATATTTT. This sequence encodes CASSPRPISGNTIYF.